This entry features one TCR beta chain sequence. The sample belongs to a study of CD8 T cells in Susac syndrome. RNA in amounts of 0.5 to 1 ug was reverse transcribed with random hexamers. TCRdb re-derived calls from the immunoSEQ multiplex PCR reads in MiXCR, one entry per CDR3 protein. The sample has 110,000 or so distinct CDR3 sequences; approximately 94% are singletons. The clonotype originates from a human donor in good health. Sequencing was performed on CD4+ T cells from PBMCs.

The CDR3 nucleotides read TGTGCCACCCGTCTTAGGGAGGCGAATGAGCAGTTCTTC. It yields the protein CATRLREANEQFF. J is TRBJ2-1 and V is TRBV12-3 or TRBV12-4; D is perhaps TRBD2 (6 bases). CDR3 length: 13 residues. V was cut by 10 bases and J by 7 bases, with 17 bases left in between.